Each of the 26 T cell receptor beta chains below was sequenced from the same sample in a study of tumor and adjacent non-tumor tissue in lung cancer. TCRbeta libraries were built with three rounds of nested PCR, modified from ARM-PCR. TCRdb itself ran the multiplex PCR reads through MiXCR, one entry per CDR3 protein. The sample contains approximately 76,000 distinct CDR3 sequences, roughly 75% of which appear only once. The template was RNA from unsorted bulk tissue. The sequenced material came from lung tumor tissue. These receptors all stem from a woman between 65 and 79 years old with non-small cell lung cancer.

Comments on this clonotype: One end of the junction is discordant with germline, which a read error may explain. The gene calls are TRBV6-6 and TRBJ2-3; no reliable D call. This CDR3 spans 12 amino acids. Germline loops: CDR1 MNHNY, CDR2 SVGAGI (reference sequence). In nucleotides, the CDR3 is TGTACCAGCAGTTACCATAGGGATACGCAGTATTTT. Translated: CTSSYHRDTQYF.

As concerns this clonotype: A much larger clone differs by one base, so this may be a read error. This chain joins TRBV20-1 and TRBJ2-3; 9 bases line up with TRBD2. The CDR3 is 15 amino acids. V trimming: 7 bases; J trimming: 3 bases; junction bases outside the gene matches: 11. Germline-derived CDR1 and CDR2 are DFQATT and SNEGSKA (reference sequence). The CDR3 is CSGEGGLARTDTQYF. The CDR3 region has the DNA TGCAGTGGTGAGGGGGGACTAGCCAGGACAGATACGCAGTATTTT.

This clonotype was detected ten times or more. This rearrangement joins TRBV28 to TRBJ2-7; D is perhaps TRBD2 (5 bases). CDR3 length: 13 amino acids. The germline V gene encodes CDR1 MDHEN and CDR2 SYDVKM. The V end lost 6 bases, the J end lost 2 bases, and 11 bases lay between the germline ends. The CDR3 is CASRMPGTYEQYF. For the CDR3, the DNA is TGTGCCAGCAGGATGCCGGGGACCTACGAGCAGTACTTC.

Turning to this clonotype: A much larger clone lies a single base off, so this may be a read error. J is TRBJ2-2 and V is TRBV5-1; TRBD1 matches at 7 bases. Germline V lookup: CDR1 SGHRS, CDR2 YFSETQ. The CDR3 is 16 amino acids. CDR3: CDSSHSTGKNTGELFF. The CDR3 nucleotides read TGCGACAGCAGCCACTCGACAGGGAAGAACACCGGGGAGCTGTTTTTT. Full variable domain (remainder filled in from reference TRBV5-1 and TRBJ2-2): KAGVTQTPRYLIKTRGQQVTLSCSPISGHRSVSWYQQTPGQGLQFLFEYFSETQRNKGNFPGRFSGRQFSNSRSEMNVSTLELGDSALYLCDSSHSTGKNTGELFFGEGSRLTVL.

This clonotype has a count of ten or more. The chain carries TRBV10-1 and TRBJ2-2; TRBD2 agrees at 12 bases. Germline V lookup: CDR1 WNHNN, CDR2 SYGVQD (reference sequence). There are 17 residues in the CDR3. The J segment lost 6 bases and the V segment lost 4 bases, leaving 9 bases of the junction unmatched. The CDR3 DNA follows: TGCGCCAGCAGTGGCGGCCTGACTAGCGGGAGCCCCGGGGAGCTGTTTTTT. Its translation is CASSGGLTSGSPGELFF.

Points on this clonotype: The junction and the germline gene differ at one end; a read error may be behind it. This chain joins TRBV6-5 and TRBJ1-1, with D perhaps TRBD1 (5 bases). The CDR3 is made up of 15 amino acids. Germline V lookup: CDR1 MNHEY, CDR2 SVGAGI. The CDR3 DNA reads as TGTACCAGCAGCTCCCTGTCCCCGCGGGGGACTGAAGCTTTCTTT. Protein sequence: CTSSSLSPRGTEAFF.

V gene TRBV4-1 combines with J gene TRBJ1-2, with D unclear. The CDR3 covers 17 residues. Trimming pared 7 bases from V and 0 bases from J, leaving 21 bases between. In germline, CDR1 is MGHRA, CDR2 YSYEKL. The CDR3 protein is CASNLRALGTPNYGYTF. DNA of the CDR3: TGCGCCAGCAACCTAAGGGCGTTGGGTACCCCTAACTATGGCTACACCTTC.

The V and J genes are TRBV11-3 and TRBJ2-1; 7 bases fit TRBD2. Trimming removed 4 bases from V and 2 bases from J; junction bases left unmatched: 11. The V gene's germline CDR1 is SGHNT and CDR2 YENEEA. The CDR3 has 17 amino acids. The CDR3 DNA is TGTGCCAGCAGCTCGGGGACTATCGGGCTCCCCTACAATGAGCAGTTCTTC. This codes for CASSSGTIGLPYNEQFF.

As to this clonotype: A much more abundant neighbour one base away suggests this may be a read error. This likely comes from a read error, as the CDR3 has no conserved phenylalanine or tryptophan at its end. This chain uses TRBV28 with TRBJ1-1; D is possibly TRBD1 (6 bases). Looked up from germline, CDR1 is MDHEN and CDR2 is SYDVKM. The CDR3 is made up of 15 amino acids. Trimming took off 6 bases at V and 2 bases at J, with 16 bases between the two ends. In nucleotides, the CDR3 is TGTGCCAGCAGACCGGGACAAACTGGAAACACTGAAGCTTTCTCT. Translation: CASRPGQTGNTEAFS.

In its sample, this clonotype ranks as medium-sized (0.01 to 0.1%). This chain connects TRBV5-1 to TRBJ1-5, with D perhaps TRBD1 (5 bases). The V gene's germline CDR1 is SGHRS and CDR2 YFSETQ. Trimming stripped 4 bases from V and 7 bases from J, with 18 bases between. CDR3 size: 15 residues. The CDR3 here is CASSVEGREGQPQHF. CDR3 DNA sequence: TGCGCCAGCAGCGTGGAGGGCAGGGAGGGACAGCCCCAGCATTTT.

Comment on this clonotype: The junction shows a germline mismatch at one end, possibly a read error. The V gene is TRBV11-1, the J gene TRBJ1-2, with D hard to call. From germline, CDR1 is SGHAT and CDR2 FQDESV (reference sequence). This CDR3 spans 14 amino acids. CDR3 region: CASSHPGVGYGYSF. CDR3 DNA sequence: TGTGCCAGCAGTCATCCGGGAGTTGGCTATGGTTACAGCTTC.

Comments on this clonotype: A much bigger clone sits one base away, suggesting this may be a read error. The chain carries TRBV28 and TRBJ1-5; 7 bases align to TRBD1. Per the germline V gene, CDR1 is MDHEN and CDR2 is SYDVKM. This CDR3 region has 12 residues. CDR3 bases: TGTGAGATAAAGGGGGCTGATCAGCCCCAGCATTTT. Translated: CEIKGADQPQHF.

This clonotype turned up a few times. This clone may be a read error of a much larger clone one base away. The chain employs TRBV11-2 and TRBJ2-3; D remains unclear. Per germline, CDR1 SGHAT and CDR2 FQNNGV. This CDR3 contains 13 residues. CDR3 DNA: TGTGCCAGCAGCTTAGCGGCGTCAGATATGCAGTATTTT. Translation: CASSLAASDMQYF.

Concerning this clonotype: The CDR3 end shows no conserved phenylalanine or tryptophan, and so a read error is likely. This sequence joins TRBV6-6 and TRBJ1-6; 9 nucleotides line up with TRBD1. The CDR3 extends over 14 amino acids. Germline V CDR1 and CDR2: MNHNY, SVGAGI (reference sequence). The CDR3 DNA is TGTGCCAACAGCACCGGGACAGGGTTTTCACTCCTCCACCTT. This encodes CANSTGTGFSLLHL.

Turning to this clonotype: No conserved phenylalanine or tryptophan ends this CDR3, so it is likely a read error. The rearrangement joins TRBV6-5 to TRBJ1-1; no clear D. The CDR3 runs 13 residues. CDR1 MNHEY and CDR2 SVGAGI come from the germline V gene. DNA for the CDR3: TGCGCCAGCAGTTACGGTCGGGGCACTGAAGCTTTCTTA. As protein: CASSYGRGTEAFL.

On this clonotype: One junction end does not reproduce the germline sequence, and a read error may be involved. CDR3 sequence reads: CAGSHDLVERYF. For the CDR3, the DNA is TGTGCCGGCAGTCACGACCTAGTAGAGCGGTACTTC. This sequence joins TRBV28 and TRBJ2-7; D is unresolved. This CDR3 is built from 12 residues. CDR1 and CDR2 from the germline V gene are MDHEN and SYDVKM.

Concerning this clonotype itself: One junction end does not reproduce the germline sequence, and a read error may be involved. The CDR3 DNA reads TGCGACAGCAGCAACGGGAGGGCCGGCTCCAAAAACATTCAGTACTTC. Residues: CDSSNGRAGSKNIQYF. The chain employs TRBV5-1 and TRBJ2-4, with 8 positions matching TRBD2. Germline assignment: CDR1 SGHRS and CDR2 YFSETQ. This CDR3 is built from 16 residues.

For this clonotype: One junction end does not reproduce the germline sequence, and a read error may be involved. The chain carries TRBV12-3 or TRBV12-4 and TRBJ2-2, with D tentatively TRBD1 (5 bases). The CDR3 is 14 residues long. The chain's CDR3 is CTSSPNAGTGELFF. The CDR3, as DNA: TGTACCAGTAGCCCCAATGCAGGGACCGGGGAGCTGTTTTTT.

The genes are TRBV12-3 or TRBV12-4 and TRBJ2-2; D might be TRBD2 (6 bases). This CDR3 spans 15 amino acids. The germline V and J ends were trimmed by 5 bases and 6 bases, with 16 bases remaining between them. This chain's CDR3 is CASSTGLGSAGELFF. CDR3 DNA sequence: TGTGCCAGCAGTACGGGACTGGGGAGCGCCGGGGAGCTGTTTTTT.

V is TRBV7-8 and J is TRBJ2-3; D is ambiguous. V shed 5 bases and J shed 4 bases, with 13 bases lying between them. CDR1 SGHVS and CDR2 FQNEAQ come from the germline V gene. CDR3 length equals 14 residues. CDR3 residues: CASSRPPLADTQYF. DNA for the CDR3: TGTGCCAGCAGCCGCCCGCCTCTCGCAGATACGCAGTATTTT.

This clonotype was detected only once. Since the CDR3 does not end with the conserved phenylalanine or tryptophan, this likely comes from a read error. The gene calls are TRBV5-4 and TRBJ2-6, with unresolved D. The CDR3 totals 14 residues. Germline CDR1 and CDR2: SGHNT and YYREEE (reference sequence). The CDR3 sequence is CTSKDTSGANVLTL. CDR3 DNA: TGTACCAGTAAAGACACTTCTGGGGCCAACGTCCTGACTTTA.

With regard to this clonotype: A junction end diverges from the germline sequence, so it may reflect a read error. The chain employs TRBV5-6 and TRBJ2-2, with D perhaps matching TRBD1 or TRBD2 (5 bases each). Germline V gene lookup returns CDR1 SGHDT and CDR2 YYEEEE. This CDR3 contains 14 residues. The DNA of the CDR3 is TGTGCCAGCAACTTTACATTGGACACCGGGAAGCTGTTTTTT. It codes for CASNFTLDTGKLFF. The full variable domain, rest sourced from reference TRBV5-6 and TRBJ2-2, is DAGVTQSPTHLIKTRGQQVTLRCSPKSGHDTVSWYQQALGQGPQFIFQYYEEEERQRGNFPDRFSGHQFPNYSSELNVNALLLGDSALYLCASNFTLDTGKLFFGEGSRLTVL.

A word on this clonotype: A much larger clone differs from this one at a single base, so this may be a read error. The chain has TRBV7-8 and TRBJ1-5, with D perhaps TRBD1 (5 bases). CDR3 length equals 13 residues. Germline assignment: CDR1 SGHVS and CDR2 FQNEAQ. This CDR3 reads CASSFGGYHPQHF. Here the CDR3 DNA reads TGTGCCAGCAGCTTCGGGGGATATCATCCCCAGCATTTT.

The sample holds a few counts of this clonotype. A read error may produce the germline difference seen at one junction end. The CDR3 here is CASSLPFSHNKQFF. CDR3 coding DNA: TGTGCCAGCAGCCTACCGTTCTCCCACAATAAGCAGTTCTTC. The V call is TRBV5-4, the J call TRBJ2-1; unclear D gene. Germline-derived CDR1 and CDR2 are SGHNT and YYREEE (reference sequence). The CDR3 has 14 amino acids.

This clonotype was seen only a few times. The chain couples TRBV20-1 to TRBJ2-6; no reliable D call. The CDR3 is made up of 15 amino acids. Per germline, CDR1 DFQATT and CDR2 SNEGSKA (reference sequence). V lost 5 bases and J 0 bases, leaving 11 bases between the germline ends. CDR3 sequence reads: CSADPGGSGANVLTF. In DNA form, the CDR3 reads TGCAGTGCTGACCCCGGCGGCTCTGGGGCCAACGTCCTGACTTTC.

To note about this clonotype: The CDR3 does not end in the conserved phenylalanine or tryptophan, so this is likely a read error. The CDR3 DNA sequence: TGTGCCAGCAGTTACTCGGGTAGATTGAATTCACCCCTCCACTCT. It is translated as CASSYSGRLNSPLHS. The chain has TRBV6-5 and TRBJ1-6; D is ambiguous. Germline V gene lookup returns CDR1 MNHEY and CDR2 SVGAGI. This CDR3 has 15 residues. Trimming cost V 0 bases and J 7 bases, with 10 bases left between them.